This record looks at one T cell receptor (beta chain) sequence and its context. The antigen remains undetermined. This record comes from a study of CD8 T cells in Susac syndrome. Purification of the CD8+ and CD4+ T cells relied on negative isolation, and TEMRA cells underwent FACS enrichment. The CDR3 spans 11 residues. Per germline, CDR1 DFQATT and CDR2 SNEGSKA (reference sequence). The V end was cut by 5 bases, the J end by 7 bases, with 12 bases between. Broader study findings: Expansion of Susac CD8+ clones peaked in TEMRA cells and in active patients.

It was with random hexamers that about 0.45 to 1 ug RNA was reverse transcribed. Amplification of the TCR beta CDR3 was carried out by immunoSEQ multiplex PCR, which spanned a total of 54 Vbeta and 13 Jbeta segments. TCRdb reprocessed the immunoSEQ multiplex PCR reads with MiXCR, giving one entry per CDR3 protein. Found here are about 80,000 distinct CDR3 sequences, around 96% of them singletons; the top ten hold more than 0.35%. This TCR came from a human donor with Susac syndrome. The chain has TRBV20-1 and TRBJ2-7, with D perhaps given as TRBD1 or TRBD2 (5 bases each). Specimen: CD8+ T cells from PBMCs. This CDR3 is CSAPGGSEQYF. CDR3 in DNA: TGCAGTGCTCCTGGGGGTAGTGAGCAGTACTTC.